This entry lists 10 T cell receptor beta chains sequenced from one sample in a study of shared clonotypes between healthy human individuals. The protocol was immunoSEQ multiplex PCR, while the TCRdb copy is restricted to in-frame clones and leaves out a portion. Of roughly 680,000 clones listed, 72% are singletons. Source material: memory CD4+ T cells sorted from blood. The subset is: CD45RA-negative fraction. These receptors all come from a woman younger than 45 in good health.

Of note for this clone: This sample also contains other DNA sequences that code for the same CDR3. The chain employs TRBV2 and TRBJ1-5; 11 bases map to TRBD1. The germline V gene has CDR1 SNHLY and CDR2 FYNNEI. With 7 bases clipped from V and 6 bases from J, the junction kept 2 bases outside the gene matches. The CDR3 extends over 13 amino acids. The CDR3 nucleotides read TGTGCCAGCATGGGACAGGGGGGTCAGCCCCAGCATTTT. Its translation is CASMGQGGQPQHF. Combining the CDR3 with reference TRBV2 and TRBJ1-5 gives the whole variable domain EPEVTQTPSHQVTQMGQEVILRCVPISNHLYFYWYRQILGQKVEFLVSFYNNEISEKSEIFDDQFSVERPDGSNFTLKIRSTKLEDSAMYFCASMGQGGQPQHFGDGTRLSIL.

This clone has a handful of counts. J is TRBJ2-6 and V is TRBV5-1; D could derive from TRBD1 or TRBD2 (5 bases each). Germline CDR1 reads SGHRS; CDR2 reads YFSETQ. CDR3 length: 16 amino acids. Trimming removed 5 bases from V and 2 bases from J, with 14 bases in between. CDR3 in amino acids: CASRLGVLTGANVLTF. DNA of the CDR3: TGCGCCAGCAGACTGGGGGTTTTGACTGGGGCCAACGTCCTGACTTTC.

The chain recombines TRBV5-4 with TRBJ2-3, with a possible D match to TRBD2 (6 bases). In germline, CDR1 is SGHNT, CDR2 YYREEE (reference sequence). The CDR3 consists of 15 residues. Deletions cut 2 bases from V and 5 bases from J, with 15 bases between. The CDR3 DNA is TGTGCCAGCAGCTTCGATCGCGGGATTGTAGATACGCAGTATTTT. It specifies CASSFDRGIVDTQYF.

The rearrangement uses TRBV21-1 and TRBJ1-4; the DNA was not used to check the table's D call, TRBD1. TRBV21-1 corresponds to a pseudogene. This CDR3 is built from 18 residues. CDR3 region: CASSKGKRGRTPKEKLFF. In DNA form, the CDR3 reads TGTGCCAGCAGCAAAGGGAAAAGGGGTAGAACCCCGAAGGAAAAACTGTTTTTT.

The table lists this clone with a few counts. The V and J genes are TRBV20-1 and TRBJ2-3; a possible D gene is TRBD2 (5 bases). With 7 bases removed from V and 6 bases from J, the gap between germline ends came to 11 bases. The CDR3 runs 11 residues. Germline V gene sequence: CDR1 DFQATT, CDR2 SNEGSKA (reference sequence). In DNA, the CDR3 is TGCAGTGTTTCTAGCCTCGATACGCAGTATTTT. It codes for CSVSSLDTQYF.

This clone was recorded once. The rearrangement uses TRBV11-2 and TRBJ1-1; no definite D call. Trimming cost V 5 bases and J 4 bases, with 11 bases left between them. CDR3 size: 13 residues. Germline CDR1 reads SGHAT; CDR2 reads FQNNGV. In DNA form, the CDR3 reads TGTGCCAGCAGCACCCAGTTTCGCACTGAAGCTTTCTTT. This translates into CASSTQFRTEAFF.

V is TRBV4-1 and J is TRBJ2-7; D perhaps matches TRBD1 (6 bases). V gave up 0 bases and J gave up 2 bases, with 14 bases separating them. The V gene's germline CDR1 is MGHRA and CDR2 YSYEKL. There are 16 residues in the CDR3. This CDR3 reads CASSQELTGRTYEQYF. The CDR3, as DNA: TGCGCCAGCAGCCAAGAACTGACAGGTCGGACCTACGAGCAGTACTTC.

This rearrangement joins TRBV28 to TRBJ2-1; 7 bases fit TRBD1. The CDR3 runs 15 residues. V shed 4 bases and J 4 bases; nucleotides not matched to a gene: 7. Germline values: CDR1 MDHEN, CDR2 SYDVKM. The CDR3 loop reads CASSSPGQQYNEQFF. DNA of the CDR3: TGTGCCAGCAGTTCCCCGGGACAGCAATACAATGAGCAGTTCTTC.

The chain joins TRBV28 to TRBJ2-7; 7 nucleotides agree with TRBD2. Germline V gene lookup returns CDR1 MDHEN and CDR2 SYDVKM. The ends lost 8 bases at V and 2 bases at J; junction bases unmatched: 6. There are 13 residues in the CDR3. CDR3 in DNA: TGTGCCAGCGATGCTAGCGGAACCTACGAGCAGTACTTC. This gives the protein CASDASGTYEQYF.

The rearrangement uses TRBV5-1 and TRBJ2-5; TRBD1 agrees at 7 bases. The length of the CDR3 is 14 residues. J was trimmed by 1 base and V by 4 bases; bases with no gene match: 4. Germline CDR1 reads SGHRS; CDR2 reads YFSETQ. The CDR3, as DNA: TGCGCCAGCAGCGAGGGACAGCCCCAAGAGACCCAGTACTTC. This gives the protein CASSEGQPQETQYF.